The 21 T cell receptor beta chains presented below share a single source sample, sequenced in a study of blood T cell repertoires in COVID-19. This table comes from immunoSEQ multiplex PCR, and its TCRdb copy is limited to in-frame clones, with some not included. The table lists 35,000 to 50,000 clones, about four fifths of them singletons, with less than 25% in the top ten. Sequenced sample: peripheral blood. These receptors came from a human donor with acute or convalescent COVID-19. The donor label of this sample is uncertain.

The chain is built from TRBV6-5 and TRBJ2-7, with 8 bases fitting TRBD1. The CDR3 covers 15 residues. CDR1 is MNHEY, CDR2 SVGAGI, per germline. The V segment lost 6 bases and the J segment 4 bases; nucleotides outside the gene matches: 11. The CDR3 nucleotides read TGTGCCAGCAGCCCCTACGGACAGGGTGGGTACGAGCAGTACTTC. Encoded protein: CASSPYGQGGYEQYF.

The genes are TRBV6-5 and TRBJ1-2; TRBD1 aligns across 7 bases. Germline V gene sequence: CDR1 MNHEY, CDR2 SVGAGI. CDR3 length equals 12 residues. Unmatched junction bases numbered 2, after V lost 6 bases and J lost 4 bases. DNA of the CDR3: TGTGCCAGCAGAGGGACAGCCTATGGCTACACCTTC. Translating it yields CASRGTAYGYTF.

This clone was observed a handful of times. This chain joins TRBV19 and TRBJ2-1; 7 bases align to TRBD2. V was pared by 0 bases and J by 11 bases, with 4 bases of the junction left unmatched. Germline V gene lookup returns CDR1 LNHDA and CDR2 SQIVND (reference sequence). This CDR3 comprises 13 residues. CDR3 in DNA: TGTGCCAGTAGTATAGATCCCGGGGGGAAGCAGTTCTTC. This codes for CASSIDPGGKQFF.

This chain links TRBV5-1 with TRBJ2-5; 10 bases agree with TRBD2. The junction had 9 bases not matched to a gene; V was cut back by 2 bases and J by 5 bases. CDR3 length equals 16 residues. The germline CDR1 and CDR2 sequences are SGHRS and YFSETQ. Written as DNA, the CDR3 is TGCGCCAGCAGCTTAATGGCTAGCGGGGGCCCGGAGACCCAGTACTTC. This encodes CASSLMASGGPETQYF.

V is TRBV28 and J is TRBJ1-2; D is possibly TRBD1 (6 bases). Germline CDR1 is MDHEN and CDR2 is SYDVKM. The CDR3 totals 17 residues. The ends were cut back, 6 bases at V and 0 bases at J, with 20 bases in the middle. Here the CDR3 reads CASRFMGARGSNYGYTF. CDR3 nucleotides: TGTGCCAGCAGGTTTATGGGGGCGAGGGGTTCTAACTATGGCTACACCTTC.

V and J are TRBV19 and TRBJ2-4, with 7 bases that match TRBD2. Germline CDR1 reads LNHDA; CDR2 reads SQIVND (reference sequence). V was clipped by 4 bases and J by 8 bases; unmatched bases: 11. The CDR3 is 15 amino acids. DNA for the CDR3: TGTGCCAGTAGTACACCGGGACTACCATGGGACATTCAGTACTTC. Translating it yields CASSTPGLPWDIQYF.

This chain joins TRBV7-2 and TRBJ2-1, with D possibly matching TRBD2 (5 bases). Per germline, CDR1 SGHTA and CDR2 FQGNSA. There are 13 residues in the CDR3. The V end was cut by 7 bases, the J end by 10 bases, with 17 bases between. The CDR3 here is CASTLDGVTEQFF. CDR3 nucleotide sequence: TGTGCCAGCACCCTAGACGGGGTCACCGAGCAGTTCTTC.

In its sample, this clone was seen once. V is TRBV3-1 (or the pseudogene TRBV3-2) and J is TRBJ2-7; 10 bases map to TRBD2. With 5 bases clipped from V and 2 bases from J, the junction kept 6 bases outside the gene matches. CDR3 size: 15 residues. CDR1 and CDR2 (germline): LGHDT, YNNKEL (reference sequence). The CDR3 spells CASSASSGGAYEQYF. CDR3 DNA: TGTGCCAGCAGCGCTTCTAGCGGGGGCGCCTACGAGCAGTACTTC.

A few counts support this clone. V gene TRBV7-8 combines with J gene TRBJ2-7; possible D gene TRBD1, 5 bases. In germline, CDR1 is SGHVS, CDR2 FQNEAQ. The CDR3 length is 14 residues. V dropped 2 bases and J dropped 5 bases, with 13 bases sitting between them. The CDR3 DNA is TGTGCCAGCAGCTTACTCAGGGTTGGTCACGAGCAGTACTTC. Its translation: CASSLLRVGHEQYF.

The rearrangement links TRBV7-3 to TRBJ2-3; TRBD1 matches 9 bases. The CDR3 contains 14 residues. V shed 4 bases and J 5 bases; nucleotides not matched to a gene: 4. Germline lookup yields CDR1 SGHTA and CDR2 FQGTGA. CDR3 DNA: TGTGCCAGCAGCTCGGGACAGGGAGGAGATACGCAGTATTTT. Translated: CASSSGQGGDTQYF.

V and J are TRBV5-5 and TRBJ1-3, with a possible D match to TRBD1 (5 bases). The CDR3 contains 16 residues. The germline gives CDR1 SGHKS, CDR2 YYEKEE (reference sequence). The V end lost 4 bases, the J end lost 0 bases, and 14 bases lay between the germline ends. CDR3 loop: CASSRGAGSSGNTIYF. The CDR3 nucleotides are TGTGCCAGCAGCAGAGGGGCGGGAAGCTCTGGAAACACCATATATTTT.

The chain couples TRBV29-1 to TRBJ2-5; a possible D gene is TRBD1 (6 bases). CDR1 is SQVTM, CDR2 ANQGSEA, per germline. V dropped 2 bases and J dropped 5 bases, with 27 bases sitting between them. The CDR3 contains 18 residues. CDR3 DNA: TGCAGCGTTGAACCTGTCTCCAGGGGTACGGGTCGCAAGGAGACCCAGTACTTC. Amino acid sequence: CSVEPVSRGTGRKETQYF.

The chain has TRBV28 and TRBJ1-1, with a weak D call TRBD1 (5 bases). V was clipped by 5 bases and J by 4 bases, with 17 bases between them. There are 15 residues in the CDR3. Germline V lookup: CDR1 MDHEN, CDR2 SYDVKM. The CDR3 spells CASSPEPWGGTEAFF. CDR3 coding DNA: TGTGCCAGCAGTCCGGAGCCCTGGGGGGGCACTGAAGCTTTCTTT. Full variable domain (rest looked up from reference TRBV28 and TRBJ1-1): DVKVTQSSRYLVKRTGEKVFLECVQDMDHENMFWYRQDPGLGLRLIYFSYDVKMKEKGDIPEGYSVSREKKERFSLILESASTNQTSMYLCASSPEPWGGTEAFFGQGTRLTVV.

The chain couples TRBV6-6 to TRBJ1-5; D is possibly TRBD1 (6 bases). The germline CDR1 and CDR2 sequences are MNHNY and SVGAGI (reference sequence). CDR3 length: 14 residues. V was shortened by 6 bases and J by 5 bases, with 14 bases between the two germline ends. CDR3 nucleotide sequence: TGTGCCAGCAGGAACGGACAGCTGGATCAGCCCCAGCATTTT. Translation: CASRNGQLDQPQHF.

This chain uses TRBV27 with TRBJ2-7, with a possible D match to TRBD1 (5 bases). The length of the CDR3 is 16 residues. The germline V and J ends were trimmed by 5 bases and 3 bases, with 20 bases remaining between them. Looked up from germline, CDR1 is MNHEY and CDR2 is SMNVEV (reference sequence). CDR3: CASSPNLRDLDYEQYF. CDR3 in DNA: TGTGCCAGCAGTCCAAACCTCAGGGATTTGGACTACGAGCAGTACTTC.

The rearrangement joins TRBV4-2 to TRBJ1-2, with 7 bases fitting TRBD1. The germline V gene has CDR1 LGHNA and CDR2 YNFKEQ. The CDR3 has 15 residues. After removal of 1 base from V and 1 base from J, the junction contained 3 bases not matched to a gene. CDR3 sequence reads: CASSQGGQSNYGYTF. Here the CDR3 DNA reads TGTGCCAGCAGCCAAGGGGGACAGAGTAACTATGGCTACACCTTC.

V is TRBV28 and J is TRBJ1-1; TRBD1 is a possible D gene (5 bases). Germline-derived CDR1 and CDR2 are MDHEN and SYDVKM. V lost 1 base and J lost 1, with 10 bases in between. This CDR3 has 15 residues. Here the CDR3 DNA reads TGTGCCAGCAGTTTATACCGGGGGACGAACACTGAAGCTTTCTTT. The encoded protein is CASSLYRGTNTEAFF.

The chain carries TRBV2 and TRBJ2-7; tentatively, D is TRBD2 (6 bases). Germline lookup yields CDR1 SNHLY and CDR2 FYNNEI. The V gene lost 6 bases and the J gene lost 3 bases, with 12 bases spanning the gap. The CDR3 consists of 13 residues. In DNA form, the CDR3 reads TGTGCCAGCAGGGGATGGGGACTCTACGAGCAGTACTTC. Its translation is CASRGWGLYEQYF. Variable domain in full (rest from reference TRBV2 and TRBJ2-7): EPEVTQTPSHQVTQMGQEVILRCVPISNHLYFYWYRQILGQKVEFLVSFYNNEISEKSEIFDDQFSVERPDGSNFTLKIRSTKLEDSAMYFCASRGWGLYEQYFGPGTRLTVT.

V and J are TRBV10-3 and TRBJ2-3, with 7 bases aligning to TRBD1. With 10 bases clipped from V and 3 bases from J, the junction kept 13 bases outside the gene matches. Looked up from germline, CDR1 is ENHRY and CDR2 is SYGVKD. This CDR3 contains 15 residues. CDR3 sequence reads: CATRTEGARTDTQYF. CDR3 bases: TGTGCCACCCGGACCGAGGGGGCGCGGACAGATACGCAGTATTTT.

The V call is TRBV2, the J call TRBJ1-6; D remains ambiguous. This CDR3 has 14 amino acids. The ends were cut back, 11 bases at V and 8 bases at J, with 19 bases in the middle. Germline-derived CDR1 and CDR2 are SNHLY and FYNNEI. The CDR3 sequence is CASHGRVSYSPLHF. As DNA, the CDR3 is TGTGCCTCCCATGGCCGGGTTTCTTATTCACCCCTCCACTTT.

The rearrangement joins TRBV9 to TRBJ1-1; D is undetermined. The ends were cut back, 0 bases at V and 1 base at J, with 7 bases in the middle. This CDR3 has 14 residues. CDR1 is SGDLS and CDR2 is YYNGEE in the germline V gene. The CDR3 DNA reads TGTGCCAGCAGCGTAGTCGCGGGGAACACTGAAGCTTTCTTT. Its translation: CASSVVAGNTEAFF.